This passage covers 30 T cell receptor beta chains from one sample sequenced in a study of shared clonotypes between healthy human individuals. Using immunoSEQ multiplex PCR, the repertoire was profiled, and TCRdb retains in-frame clones only, with some absent. The data hold about 2.3 million clones, with approximately 90% observed a single time. The specimen sequenced was naive CD4+ T cells from PBMCs. Subset specified: CD45RA+ positively selected. These receptors were taken from a man aged 18-30 years in good health. Some clones in this sample may be carry-over from other donors' samples.

There are a few counts of this clone. The chain combines TRBV6-6 with TRBJ2-7; a possible D gene is TRBD1 (6 bases). V was clipped by 6 bases and J by 7 bases, with 13 bases between them. There are 12 residues in the CDR3. CDR1 is MNHNY, CDR2 SVGAGI, per germline (reference sequence). The DNA of the CDR3 is TGTGCCAGCAGCAGGGGAGAGTGGGAGCAGTACTTC. Residues: CASSRGEWEQYF.

This chain uses TRBV28 with TRBJ1-2; 10 bases are a match to TRBD1. Germline lookup yields CDR1 MDHEN and CDR2 SYDVKM. Losses at the gene ends were 5 bases for V and 8 bases for J; bases not matched to a gene: 8. CDR3 length: 14 residues. The CDR3 DNA reads TGTGCCAGCAGTCCGGGACAGGGGAGACACGGCTACACCTTC. Translating gives CASSPGQGRHGYTF.

This clone came up once. CDR3: CASSQDGAAGKLFF. DNA of the CDR3: TGCGCCAGCAGCCAAGATGGGGCGGCCGGGAAACTGTTTTTT. This chain uses TRBV4-1 with TRBJ1-4; D might be TRBD1 (5 bases). Trimming shortened V by 0 bases and J by 11 bases, and 13 bases separated the two germline ends. CDR1 MGHRA and CDR2 YSYEKL come from the germline V gene. This CDR3 contains 14 residues.

The chain carries TRBV5-1 and TRBJ1-4; D is possibly TRBD1 (6 bases). The CDR3 spans 14 residues. Germline V gene sequence: CDR1 SGHRS, CDR2 YFSETQ. The V gene lost 4 bases and the J gene lost 6 bases, with 13 bases spanning the gap. The CDR3 reads CASSGGALYEKLFF. The CDR3 region has the DNA TGCGCCAGCAGCGGGGGCGCGCTTTATGAAAAACTGTTTTTT.

This sequence joins TRBV10-3 and TRBJ2-3; TRBD2 aligns across 13 bases. CDR1 and CDR2 from the germline V gene are ENHRY and SYGVKD. The CDR3 is made up of 17 amino acids. The V gene end was trimmed by 2 bases and the J gene end by 4 bases; junction bases not matched to a gene: 6. The CDR3 here is CAISETSGRGPADTQYF. For the CDR3, the DNA is TGTGCCATCAGTGAGACTAGCGGGAGGGGGCCGGCAGATACGCAGTATTTT.

V gene TRBV19 combines with J gene TRBJ2-7; 7 positions match TRBD1. Looked up from germline, CDR1 is LNHDA and CDR2 is SQIVND (reference sequence). V lost 0 bases to trimming and J lost 2 bases; unmatched junction nucleotides: 4. CDR3 length equals 15 residues. CDR3 sequence reads: CASSIDGTVTYEQYF. CDR3 in DNA: TGTGCCAGTAGTATAGACGGGACAGTGACCTACGAGCAGTACTTC.

The chain links TRBV18 to TRBJ2-7; the match to TRBD1 covers 7 bases. Germline CDR1 reads KGHSH; CDR2 reads LQKENI. The V segment lost 3 bases and the J segment 2 bases; nucleotides outside the gene matches: 13. This CDR3 comprises 17 residues. The DNA of the CDR3 is TGTGCCAGCTCACCGTTACAGGGGTCCCACGGGGCCTACGAGCAGTACTTC. It encodes CASSPLQGSHGAYEQYF.

The chain recombines TRBV7-9 with TRBJ1-2; D is possibly TRBD1 (5 bases). Germline V CDR1 and CDR2: SEHNR, FQNEAQ (reference sequence). The CDR3 spans 17 residues. The germline V and J ends were trimmed by 3 bases and 3 bases, with 20 bases remaining between them. The DNA for the CDR3 is TGTGCCAGCAGCTTGTCCAGCGGTCGGGGGATAGACTATGGCTACACCTTC. Translated: CASSLSSGRGIDYGYTF.

This chain links TRBV5-5 with TRBJ1-5; D call uncertain. CDR3 length: 16 amino acids. From germline, CDR1 is SGHKS and CDR2 YYEKEE (reference sequence). V was trimmed by 4 bases and J by 0 bases, leaving 14 bases between them. CDR3 amino acids: CASSRTSVFSNQPQHF. The CDR3 DNA follows: TGTGCCAGCAGCCGTACTTCGGTGTTTAGCAATCAGCCCCAGCATTTT. Drawing the rest from reference TRBV5-5 and TRBJ1-5, the complete variable domain is DAGVTQSPTHLIKTRGQQVTLRCSPISGHKSVSWYQQVLGQGPQFIFQYYEKEERGRGNFPDRFSARQFPNYSSELNVNALLLGDSALYLCASSRTSVFSNQPQHFGDGTRLSIL.

The V and J genes are TRBV9 and TRBJ2-1; D uncertain. CDR3 length equals 13 residues. From germline, CDR1 is SGDLS and CDR2 YYNGEE. With 4 bases removed from V and 4 bases from J, the gap between germline ends came to 9 bases. DNA for the CDR3: TGTGCCAGCAGCTTAGGCCTTTACAATGAGCAGTTCTTC. Its translation is CASSLGLYNEQFF.

This chain connects TRBV4-2 to TRBJ2-1, with D perhaps TRBD1 or TRBD2 (5 bases each). The CDR3 consists of 16 residues. The germline V gene has CDR1 LGHNA and CDR2 YNFKEQ. Trimming shortened V by 6 bases and J by 3 bases, and 18 bases separated the two germline ends. The CDR3 sequence: CASRLNRDLLYNEQFF. CDR3 DNA: TGTGCCAGCAGACTCAACCGGGACCTACTCTACAATGAGCAGTTCTTC.

The chain uses TRBV25-1 and TRBJ2-1; unclear D gene. The germline V gene encodes CDR1 MGHDK and CDR2 SYGVNS. CDR3 length: 13 amino acids. Trimming took 5 bases from V and 5 from J, leaving 10 bases between them. The CDR3 is CASSLSRDNEQFF. The CDR3 nucleotides are TGTGCCAGCAGTTTAAGTAGGGACAATGAGCAGTTCTTC. The variable domain in full, with the rest retrieved from reference TRBV25-1 and TRBJ2-1, is EADIYQTPRYLVIGTGKKITLECSQTMGHDKMYWYQQDPGMELHLIHYSYGVNSTEKGDLSSESTVSRIRTEHFPLTLESARPSHTSQYLCASSLSRDNEQFFGPGTRLTVL.

The chain joins TRBV28 to TRBJ1-2; D call uncertain. Deletions cut 7 bases from V and 1 base from J, with 13 bases between. CDR3 length: 14 residues. Germline V CDR1 and CDR2: MDHEN, SYDVKM. The CDR3 bases are TGTGCCAGCACCCCGCCGGTCATTAACTATGGCTACACCTTC. It translates to CASTPPVINYGYTF.

The chain employs TRBV5-1 and TRBJ1-4, with D maybe TRBD1 (5 bases). The CDR3 runs to 15 residues. Per germline, CDR1 SGHRS and CDR2 YFSETQ. V was trimmed by 4 bases and J by 5 bases, leaving 15 bases between them. CDR3 sequence reads: CASSANRFINEKLFF. CDR3 DNA sequence: TGCGCCAGCAGCGCCAACAGGTTCATAAATGAAAAACTGTTTTTT.

The chain links TRBV5-1 to TRBJ2-7; 11 nucleotides match TRBD1. With V trimmed by 4 bases and J by 6 bases, 12 bases remained unmatched. Germline CDR1 SGHRS, CDR2 YFSETQ. The CDR3 is 16 residues long. CDR3 nucleotides: TGCGCCAGCAGCACCCAGCGGGGACAGGGGGGAAGCGAGCAGTACTTC. It yields the protein CASSTQRGQGGSEQYF.

The chain employs TRBV29-1 and TRBJ1-1; D gene unclear. CDR3 size: 13 residues. Looked up from germline, CDR1 is SQVTM and CDR2 is ANQGSEA. CDR3 sequence: CTTEAGGGTEAFF. The CDR3 DNA sequence: TGCACCACTGAAGCGGGAGGAGGGACTGAAGCTTTCTTT. Full variable domain (outside the CDR3, taken from reference TRBV29-1 and TRBJ1-1): SAVISQKPSRDICQRGTSLTIQCQVDSQVTMMFWYRQQPGQSLTLIATANQGSEATYESGFVIDKFPISRPNLTFSTLTVSNMSPEDSSIYLCTTEAGGGTEAFFGQGTRLTVV.

Comment on this clone: Other DNA sequences in this specimen translate into the identical CDR3. The rearrangement joins TRBV19 to TRBJ2-3; 11 bases fit TRBD2. The CDR3 loop spans 16 amino acids. Trimming removed 5 bases from V and 0 bases from J; junction bases left unmatched: 4. Germline V gene data show CDR1 as LNHDA and CDR2 as SQIVND (reference sequence). The CDR3 sequence: CASSPGLAGSTDTQYF. CDR3 coding DNA: TGTGCCAGTAGTCCAGGACTAGCGGGTAGCACAGATACGCAGTATTTT.

The CDR3 DNA reads TGTGCCAGCAGCCCAGGGTATTATGGCTACACCTTC. It yields the protein CASSPGYYGYTF. V gene TRBV6-4 combines with J gene TRBJ1-2; D might be TRBD1 (5 bases). Deletions cut 6 bases from V and 5 bases from J, with 10 bases between. The germline gives CDR1 MRHNA, CDR2 SNTAGT. CDR3 length: 12 amino acids.

J is TRBJ2-5 and V is TRBV6-6; TRBD1 matches at 9 bases. The J call may be in error: the DNA end matches TRBJ2-7 better. The CDR3 spans 14 residues. CDR1 MNHNY and CDR2 SVGAGI come from the germline V gene (reference sequence). The CDR3 loop is CASRIGQGNYEQYF. The CDR3 DNA reads TGTGCCAGCAGAATCGGACAGGGGAACTACGAGCAGTACTTC.

V is TRBV7-9 and J is TRBJ2-3; 8 bases are a match to TRBD2. The CDR3 length is 17 residues. V shed 5 bases, J shed 4 bases, and the junction held 14 bases outside the gene matches. CDR1 and CDR2 from the germline V gene are SEHNR and FQNEAQ (reference sequence). CDR3 protein: CASSPRSGGGPPDTQYF. The CDR3 DNA is TGTGCCAGCAGCCCCCGTTCGGGCGGGGGGCCCCCAGATACGCAGTATTTT.

The chain carries TRBV5-1 and TRBJ2-5, with D perhaps matching TRBD1 (6 bases). CDR3 length: 13 residues. Germline CDR1 and CDR2: SGHRS and YFSETQ. The germline V and J ends were trimmed by 3 bases and 5 bases, with 11 bases remaining between them. CDR3 amino acids: CASSSDSLETQYF. The CDR3 coding sequence is TGCGCCAGCAGCTCGGACAGTTTGGAGACCCAGTACTTC.

V usage is TRBV18 and J usage is TRBJ2-1; D is tentatively TRBD1 or TRBD2 (7 bases each). CDR3 length equals 14 residues. V was cut by 1 base and J by 9 bases, with 13 bases left in between. Germline lookup yields CDR1 KGHSH and CDR2 LQKENI. The CDR3 protein is CASSPLQGEGEQFF. DNA of the CDR3: TGTGCCAGCTCACCACTGCAGGGGGAGGGTGAGCAGTTCTTC.

This chain joins TRBV6-4 and TRBJ1-5; D call uncertain. This CDR3 region has 11 residues. Germline CDR1 reads MRHNA; CDR2 reads SNTAGT. V was pared by 6 bases and J by 7 bases, with 7 bases between. The CDR3 DNA sequence: TGTGCCAGCAGGATACAGCAGCCCCAGCATTTT. Its protein is CASRIQQPQHF.

J is TRBJ2-2 and V is TRBV28; a weak D match, TRBD1 (6 bases). Germline V gene data show CDR1 as MDHEN and CDR2 as SYDVKM. V was shortened by 3 bases and J by 5 bases, with 10 bases between the two germline ends. The CDR3 covers 14 residues. The CDR3 here is CASSLPGATGELFF. DNA of the CDR3: TGTGCCAGCAGTTTGCCAGGGGCTACCGGGGAGCTGTTTTTT. Full variable domain (outside the CDR3, taken from reference TRBV28 and TRBJ2-2): DVKVTQSSRYLVKRTGEKVFLECVQDMDHENMFWYRQDPGLGLRLIYFSYDVKMKEKGDIPEGYSVSREKKERFSLILESASTNQTSMYLCASSLPGATGELFFGEGSRLTVL.

This chain connects TRBV29-1 to TRBJ2-2, with D perhaps matching TRBD1 (5 bases). CDR1 is SQVTM, CDR2 ANQGSEA, per germline. Trimming removed 6 bases at V and 4 bases at J, with 21 bases between. This CDR3 region has 16 residues. The CDR3 reads CSVLQKEQASTGELFF. The DNA of the CDR3 is TGCAGCGTCTTACAAAAGGAACAGGCTAGCACCGGGGAGCTGTTTTTT.

The chain carries TRBV28 and TRBJ2-3, with 8 bases identical to TRBD2. Germline lookup yields CDR1 MDHEN and CDR2 SYDVKM. The V and J ends lost 5 bases and 5 bases, in that order; junction bases with no gene match: 9. The CDR3 consists of 15 residues. As DNA, the CDR3 is TGTGCCAGCAGTCAAGCGGGGGCCGGGGAAGATACGCAGTATTTT. This encodes CASSQAGAGEDTQYF.

A note on this clone: At the DNA level, this CDR3 is encoded by other sequences in the same sample as well. This sequence joins TRBV7-2 and TRBJ2-7, with 11 bases that match TRBD2. Germline lookup yields CDR1 SGHTA and CDR2 FQGNSA. V dropped 4 bases and J dropped 0; count of bases not matched to a gene: 2. The CDR3 extends over 15 amino acids. The CDR3, as DNA: TGTGCCAGCAGCTCCACTAGCGGGAGCTCCTACGAGCAGTACTTC. This sequence encodes CASSSTSGSSYEQYF.

CDR3: CASSYQGGGQPQHF. The CDR3 coding sequence is TGTGCCAGCAGTTATCAAGGGGGAGGGCAGCCCCAGCATTTT. The chain carries TRBV28 and TRBJ1-5; D perhaps matches TRBD1 (6 bases). The CDR3 sequence is 14 residues long. V lost 4 bases to trimming and J lost 7 bases, with 14 bases between them. The germline V gene encodes CDR1 MDHEN and CDR2 SYDVKM.

The chain joins TRBV6-5 to TRBJ1-2, with D possibly TRBD1 on 5 matching bases. This CDR3 region has 15 residues. CDR1 is MNHEY, CDR2 SVGAGI, per germline. Trimming took off 8 bases at V and 2 bases at J, with 18 bases between the two ends. This CDR3 is CASGIGLDINYGYTF. CDR3 nucleotide sequence: TGTGCCAGCGGGATCGGACTGGACATCAACTATGGCTACACCTTC.

V usage is TRBV19 and J usage is TRBJ1-2, with D maybe TRBD1 (5 bases). The CDR3 is made up of 13 amino acids. V was trimmed by 10 bases and J by 4 bases, leaving 16 bases between them. Looked up from germline, CDR1 is LNHDA and CDR2 is SQIVND (reference sequence). DNA of the CDR3: TGTGCCACCTCTTGGGGGGGGATCTATGGCTACACCTTC. It codes for CATSWGGIYGYTF. Filled out from reference TRBV19 and TRBJ1-2, the complete variable domain reads DGGITQSPKYLFRKEGQNVTLSCEQNLNHDAMYWYRQDPGQGLRLIYYSQIVNDFQKGDIAEGYSVSREKKESFPLTVTSAQKNPTAFYLCATSWGGIYGYTFGSGTRLTVV.